One and the same sample provided the 8 T cell receptor beta chains below, sequenced in a study of blood T cell repertoires in COVID-19. TCRdb keeps only in-frame clones here, not all; method: immunoSEQ multiplex PCR. The sample holds around 130,000 clones, around nine tenths seen once. The sample taken for sequencing was PBMCs or T cells enriched from blood (not recorded which). All receptors derive from a woman between 45 and 60 years old who had recovered from COVID-19.

CDR3 in amino acids: CSARTGDRGGIQYF. The CDR3, as DNA: TGCAGCGCCCGGACAGGAGACCGAGGGGGCATTCAGTACTTC. This chain connects TRBV29-1 to TRBJ2-4; 7 positions match TRBD1. CDR1 SQVTM and CDR2 ANQGSEA come from the germline V gene. The CDR3 spans 14 residues. With V trimmed by 7 bases and J by 9 bases, 15 bases remained unmatched.

The rearrangement links TRBV6-5 to TRBJ1-4; 9 bases agree with TRBD1. Germline V gene data show CDR1 as MNHEY and CDR2 as SVGAGI. This CDR3 has 14 residues. Trimming took 8 bases from V and 4 from J; bases not matched to a gene: 5. The CDR3 DNA follows: TGTGCCAGCGAAACAGGGGGCAGTAATGAAAAACTGTTTTTT. Residues: CASETGGSNEKLFF.

There are a few counts of this clone. This sequence joins TRBV24-1 and TRBJ2-1; no definite D call. Trimming stripped 6 bases from V and 8 bases from J, with 7 bases between. From germline, CDR1 is KGHDR and CDR2 SFDVKD. The CDR3 sequence is 11 residues long. In DNA, the CDR3 is TGTGCCACCAGTATGGGCGATGAGCAGTTCTTC. Translating it yields CATSMGDEQFF.

The V call is TRBV11-3, the J call TRBJ2-3, with a weak D call TRBD2 (7 bases). This CDR3 has 16 amino acids. CDR1 is SGHNT and CDR2 is YENEEA in the germline V gene. V was trimmed by 5 bases and J by 0 bases, leaving 15 bases between them. The CDR3 reads CASSPRGGWSTDTQYF. The CDR3, as DNA: TGTGCCAGCAGCCCCAGGGGAGGGTGGAGCACAGATACGCAGTATTTT.

The V and J genes are TRBV25-1 and TRBJ2-7; D ambiguous. The germline gives CDR1 MGHDK, CDR2 SYGVNS. The CDR3 covers 13 residues. Trimming cost V 3 bases and J 0 bases, with 6 bases left between them. The CDR3 region has the DNA TGTGCCAGCAGTGACAGATACTCCTACGAGCAGTACTTC. Amino acids: CASSDRYSYEQYF.

V gene TRBV25-1 combines with J gene TRBJ1-4, with D unclear. The CDR3 loop spans 12 amino acids. V lost 6 bases, J lost 8 bases, and 10 bases lay in between. The germline CDR1 and CDR2 sequences are MGHDK and SYGVNS. CDR3 nucleotides: TGTGCCAGCAGGCGGGAACAGGAAAAACTGTTTTTT. This codes for CASRREQEKLFF.

The count of this clone is one. The rearrangement uses TRBV19 and TRBJ2-7; 9 nucleotides match TRBD1. CDR1 LNHDA and CDR2 SQIVND come from the germline V gene (reference sequence). The CDR3 has 14 amino acids. The J segment lost 2 bases and the V segment lost 5 bases, leaving 4 bases of the junction unmatched. The CDR3 is CASSPQGAAYEQYF. In DNA form, the CDR3 reads TGTGCCAGTAGTCCACAGGGGGCCGCCTACGAGCAGTACTTC.

This chain connects TRBV11-2 to TRBJ1-1; no clear D gene. This CDR3 contains 16 residues. Trimming removed 5 bases at V and 2 bases at J, with 18 bases between. CDR1 and CDR2 from the germline V gene are SGHAT and FQNNGV. The CDR3 DNA sequence: TGTGCCAGCAGCACGGGGTACCTAACAGTTAACACTGAAGCTTTCTTT. It codes for CASSTGYLTVNTEAFF.